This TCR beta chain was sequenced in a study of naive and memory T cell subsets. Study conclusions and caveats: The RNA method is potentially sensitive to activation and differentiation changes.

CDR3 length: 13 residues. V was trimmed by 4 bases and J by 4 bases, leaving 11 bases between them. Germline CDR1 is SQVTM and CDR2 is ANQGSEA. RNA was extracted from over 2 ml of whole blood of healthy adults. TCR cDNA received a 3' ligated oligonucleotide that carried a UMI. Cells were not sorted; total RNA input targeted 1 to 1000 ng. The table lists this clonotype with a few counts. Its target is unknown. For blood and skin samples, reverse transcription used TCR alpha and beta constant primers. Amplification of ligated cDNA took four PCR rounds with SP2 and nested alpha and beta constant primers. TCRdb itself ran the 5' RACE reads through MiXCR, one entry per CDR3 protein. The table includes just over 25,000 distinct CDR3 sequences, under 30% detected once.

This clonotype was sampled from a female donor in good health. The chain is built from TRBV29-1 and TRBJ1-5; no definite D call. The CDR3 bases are TGCAGCGTTGGACTCCAGGAGAATCAGCCCCAGCATTTT. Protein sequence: CSVGLQENQPQHF.